This entry concerns a single T cell receptor (beta chain). Its antigen is still unknown. Base quality data are lacking; no much larger clone is found one base away. CD3+CD8+ T cells were sorted from fresh PBMCs before TCR sequencing. CDR1 SGHAT and CDR2 FQNNGV were looked up in the germline V gene. Trimming takes 6 bases off V and 10 bases off J; junction bases not matched to a gene: 8. Its CDR3 holds 12 amino acids, cysteine through phenylalanine. Here the CDR3 DNA is all that survives: 36 bases in frame from base 1. This sample was included in a study of immunodeficiency (dated by TCRdb to the late 2010s). In terms of the full investigation: Repertoire analysis was performed to search for VDJ recombination defects and oligoclonality. Findings and caveats that apply to the study as a whole: Restricted TRB V-J pairing and lower productive entropy were observed in patient CD8+ T cells compared with control CD8+ T cells. Severe oligoclonality, as judged by top-100 and total clonotype frequencies, was observed in patient CD8+ T cells but not in patient CD4+ T cells. Entropy comparisons showed n=3 (open circles) for patients versus healthy controls; a thymic development effect was only suggested as possible.

Genomic DNA was extracted using the QIAamp DNA Blood Mini Kit and was submitted for immunoSEQ repertoire analysis. CDR3 regions were amplified by multiplex PCR from a standard quantity of genomic DNA template. PCR products were sequenced on an Illumina platform. For the original study's pipeline: Alignment of sequences was done against a reference, and the V, D and J gene definitions came from IMGT. To get rid of PCR and sequencing errors, closely related sequences were merged using a nearest-neighbor clustering algorithm. V, D and J usage in productive unique and total sequences was analyzed using ImmunoSEQ Analyzer tools and R version 3.6.1. Drawn from immuneACCESS, this table holds only the in-frame rearrangements with V and J called that TCRdb kept. Clones are partly lost; checked studies trace under half to an unresolved V gene and leave the rest unexplained. V, J and clone size reflect that table, while D and trimming were determined from the DNA. In all, the sample holds about 1,400 clones, and 93% of those were seen once. 2.8% of the sample is in the top ten clones.

Sequencing was done on a sample of CD8+ T cells from blood. The receptor was isolated from a human donor in good health. The chain employs TRBV11-2 and TRBJ1-2, and 7 junctional nucleotides match TRBD1. The CDR3 region has the sequence CASRGDTGAYTF. At the DNA level, the sequence is TGTGCCAGCAGGGGGGATACAGGGGCCTACACCTTC.